This T cell receptor (beta chain) was recorded in a study of regulatory T cells in long-lasting Graves disease. Overall study: The antithyroid drugs taken by newly diagnosed Graves' patients had been used for under 3 months.

Many counts were recorded for this clonotype. Researchers made TCR beta libraries by using iRepertoire HTBI primers and running Arm-PCR on CDR3 regions. Each CDR3 protein gets one entry after TCRdb re-called the multiplex PCR reads with MiXCR. The sample has fewer than 650,000 distinct CDR3 sequences, around 15% seen once. Trimming took off 3 bases at V and 4 bases at J, with 15 bases between the two ends. Germline V lookup: CDR1 MDHEN, CDR2 SYDVKM. The CDR3 extends over 16 amino acids. Described time point: newly diagnosed GD, antithyroid drugs for less than 3 months. After RNA was extracted from PBMCs, the TCR library was made from it. Separately, the same data were catalogued under a study of T cells in Graves' hyperthyroidism and ophthalmopathy.

The V and J genes are TRBV28 and TRBJ2-2; D may match TRBD1 or TRBD2 (5 bases each). The sequence was obtained from a man younger than 35 with Graves disease. This sample comprised peripheral blood mononuclear cells (PBMCs), obtained at new diagnosis, from a patient treated with antithyroid drugs. The CDR3 here is CASSFDGAAGTGELFF. DNA of the CDR3: TGTGCCAGCAGTTTCGACGGGGCCGCGGGCACCGGGGAGCTGTTTTTT.